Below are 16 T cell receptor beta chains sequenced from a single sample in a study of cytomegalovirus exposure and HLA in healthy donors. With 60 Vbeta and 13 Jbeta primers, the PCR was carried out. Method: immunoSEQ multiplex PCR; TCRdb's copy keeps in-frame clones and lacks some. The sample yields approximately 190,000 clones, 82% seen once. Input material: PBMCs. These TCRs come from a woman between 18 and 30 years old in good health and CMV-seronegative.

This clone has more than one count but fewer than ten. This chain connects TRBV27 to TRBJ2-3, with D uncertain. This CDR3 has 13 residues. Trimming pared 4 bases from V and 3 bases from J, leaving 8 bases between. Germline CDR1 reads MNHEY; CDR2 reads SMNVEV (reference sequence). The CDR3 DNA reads TGTGCCAGCAGTTCCACGGGTACAGATACGCAGTATTTT. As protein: CASSSTGTDTQYF.

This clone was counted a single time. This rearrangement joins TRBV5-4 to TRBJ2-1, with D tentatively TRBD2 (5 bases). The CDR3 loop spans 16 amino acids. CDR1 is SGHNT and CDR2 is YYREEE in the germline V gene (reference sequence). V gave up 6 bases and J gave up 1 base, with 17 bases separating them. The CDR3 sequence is CASIREGSGSYNEQFF. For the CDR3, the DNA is TGTGCCAGCATTCGGGAAGGTAGTGGGTCCTACAATGAGCAGTTCTTC.

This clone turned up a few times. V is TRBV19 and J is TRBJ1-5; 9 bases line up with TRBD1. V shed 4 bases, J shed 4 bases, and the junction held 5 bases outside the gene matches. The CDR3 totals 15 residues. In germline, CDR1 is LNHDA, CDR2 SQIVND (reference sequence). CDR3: CASSRTGERNQPQHF. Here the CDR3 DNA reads TGTGCCAGTAGTAGGACAGGGGAAAGAAATCAGCCCCAGCATTTT.

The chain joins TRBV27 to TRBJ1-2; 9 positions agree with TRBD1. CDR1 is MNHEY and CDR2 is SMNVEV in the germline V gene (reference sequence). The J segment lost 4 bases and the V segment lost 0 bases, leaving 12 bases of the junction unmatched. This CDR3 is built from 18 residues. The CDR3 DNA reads TGTGCCAGCAGTTTATCGGGAATCCGGGACAGGGAAATCTATGGCTACACCTTC. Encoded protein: CASSLSGIRDREIYGYTF.

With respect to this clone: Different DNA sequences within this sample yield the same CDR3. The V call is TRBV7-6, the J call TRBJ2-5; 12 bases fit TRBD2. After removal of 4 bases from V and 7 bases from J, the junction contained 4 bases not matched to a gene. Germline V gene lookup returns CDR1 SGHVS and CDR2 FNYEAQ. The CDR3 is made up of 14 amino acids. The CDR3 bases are TGTGCCAGCAGCTCTAGCGGGGGGGCCGGGACCCAGTACTTC. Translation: CASSSSGGAGTQYF.

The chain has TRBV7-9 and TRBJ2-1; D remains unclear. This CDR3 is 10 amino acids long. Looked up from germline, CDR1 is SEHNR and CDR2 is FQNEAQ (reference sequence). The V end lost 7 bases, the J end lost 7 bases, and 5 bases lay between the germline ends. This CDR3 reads CASTGNEQFF. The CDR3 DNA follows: TGTGCCAGCACCGGGAATGAGCAGTTCTTC.

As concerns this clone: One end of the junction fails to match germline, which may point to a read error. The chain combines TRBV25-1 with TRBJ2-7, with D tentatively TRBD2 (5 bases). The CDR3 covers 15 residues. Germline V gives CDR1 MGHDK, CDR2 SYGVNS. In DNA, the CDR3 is TGTGCCAGCAGTGAACGGGGATCTTACGAATACGGGCAGTACTTC. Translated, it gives CASSERGSYEYGQYF.

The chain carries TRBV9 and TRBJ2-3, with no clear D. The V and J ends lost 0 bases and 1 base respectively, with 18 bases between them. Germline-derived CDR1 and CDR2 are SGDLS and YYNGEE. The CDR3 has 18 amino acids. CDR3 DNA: TGTGCCAGCAGCGTAGCTAACCTACTAAACCATGGCACAGATACGCAGTATTTT. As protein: CASSVANLLNHGTDTQYF. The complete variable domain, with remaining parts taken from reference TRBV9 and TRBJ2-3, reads DSGVTQTPKHLITATGQRVTLRCSPRSGDLSVYWYQQSLDQGLQFLIQYYNGEERAKGNILERFSAQQFPDLHSELNLSSLELGDSALYFCASSVANLLNHGTDTQYFGPGTRLTVL.

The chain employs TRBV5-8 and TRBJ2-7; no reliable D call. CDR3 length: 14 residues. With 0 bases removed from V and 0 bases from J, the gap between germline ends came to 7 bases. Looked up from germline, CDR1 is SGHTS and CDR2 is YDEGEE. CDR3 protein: CASSLVPSSYEQYF. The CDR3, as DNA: TGTGCCAGCAGCTTGGTCCCGAGCTCCTACGAGCAGTACTTC. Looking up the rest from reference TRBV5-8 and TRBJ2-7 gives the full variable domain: EAGVTQSPTHLIKTRGQQATLRCSPISGHTSVYWYQQALGLGLQFLLWYDEGEERNRGNFPPRFSGRQFPNYSSELNVNALELEDSALYLCASSLVPSSYEQYFGPGTRLTVT.

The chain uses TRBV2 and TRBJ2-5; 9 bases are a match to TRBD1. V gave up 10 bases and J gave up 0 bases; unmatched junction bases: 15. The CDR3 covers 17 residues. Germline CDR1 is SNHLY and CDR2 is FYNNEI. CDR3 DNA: TGTGCCATATTGGGGACAGGGAGCGCGTTACACCAAGAGACCCAGTACTTC. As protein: CAILGTGSALHQETQYF.

CDR3 sequence: CASRTGGSGNTIYF. CDR3 DNA: TGTGCCAGCAGAACCGGGGGCTCTGGAAACACCATATATTTT. This rearrangement joins TRBV6-6 to TRBJ1-3; D is perhaps TRBD1 (5 bases). V lost 6 bases and J lost 0, with 9 bases in between. CDR3 size: 14 residues. Looked up from germline, CDR1 is MNHNY and CDR2 is SVGAGI (reference sequence).

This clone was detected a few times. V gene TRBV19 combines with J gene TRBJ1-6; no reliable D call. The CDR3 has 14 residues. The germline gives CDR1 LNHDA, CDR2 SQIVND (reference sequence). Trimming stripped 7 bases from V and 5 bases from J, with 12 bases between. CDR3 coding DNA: TGTGCCAGTACCCTAGGAGTGCATAATTCACCCCTCCACTTT. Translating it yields CASTLGVHNSPLHF.

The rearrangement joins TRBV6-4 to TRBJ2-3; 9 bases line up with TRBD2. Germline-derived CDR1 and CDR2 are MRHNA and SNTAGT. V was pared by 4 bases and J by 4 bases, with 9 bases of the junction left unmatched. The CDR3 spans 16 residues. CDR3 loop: CASSGVERGAADTQYF. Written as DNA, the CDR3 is TGTGCCAGCAGTGGAGTCGAGCGGGGGGCCGCAGATACGCAGTATTTT.

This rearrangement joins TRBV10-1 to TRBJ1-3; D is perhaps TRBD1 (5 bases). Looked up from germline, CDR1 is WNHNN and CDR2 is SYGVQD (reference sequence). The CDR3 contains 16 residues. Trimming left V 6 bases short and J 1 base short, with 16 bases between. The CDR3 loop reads CASSERSGGSGNTIYF. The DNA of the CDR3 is TGCGCCAGCAGCGAAAGAAGCGGGGGGTCTGGAAACACCATATATTTT.

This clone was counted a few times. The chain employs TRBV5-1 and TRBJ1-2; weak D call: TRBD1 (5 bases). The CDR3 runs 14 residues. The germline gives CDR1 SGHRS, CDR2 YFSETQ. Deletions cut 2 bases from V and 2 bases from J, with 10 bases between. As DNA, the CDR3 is TGCGCCAGCAGCTTCGGGGGGTCCAACTATGGCTACACCTTC. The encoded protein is CASSFGGSNYGYTF.

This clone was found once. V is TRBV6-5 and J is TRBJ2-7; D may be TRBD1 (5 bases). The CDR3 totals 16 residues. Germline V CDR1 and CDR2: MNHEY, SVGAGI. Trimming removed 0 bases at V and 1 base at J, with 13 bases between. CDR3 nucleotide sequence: TGTGCCAGCAGTTACTCTGGCCAGGGCCGATCCTACGAGCAGTACTTC. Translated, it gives CASSYSGQGRSYEQYF.